Below are 17 T cell receptor beta chains sequenced from a single sample in a study of T-cell memory formation after mild COVID-19. TCRdb re-derived calls from the 5' RACE reads in MiXCR, one entry per CDR3 protein. In the table there are 70,000 to 100,000 distinct CDR3 sequences, around 13% of which are singletons. The sequenced sample was PBMCs or a T cell subset sorted from them (not recorded which). The receptors shown here come from an adult woman who had mild COVID-19 (a few samples of this study predate the infection). Cell type and time point are not known.

This rearrangement joins TRBV3-1 to TRBJ2-5; D remains ambiguous. The germline V gene has CDR1 LGHDT and CDR2 YNNKEL (reference sequence). The length of the CDR3 is 16 residues. V lost 1 base to trimming and J lost 0 bases, with 12 bases between them. CDR3 DNA sequence: TGTGCCAGCAGCCAAGGTTTGAGCAAGTACCAAGAGACCCAGTACTTC. Translating it yields CASSQGLSKYQETQYF.

In DNA, the CDR3 is TGCAGTGCCACGGGGGGGCTAAATCAGCCCCAGCATTTT. Translation gives CSATGGLNQPQHF. The genes are TRBV20-1 and TRBJ1-5, with a weak D call TRBD1 (6 bases). Germline CDR1 is DFQATT and CDR2 is SNEGSKA (reference sequence). The V end lost 6 bases, the J end lost 4 bases, and 13 bases lay between the germline ends. The CDR3 is 13 amino acids.

In this sample, this clonotype turned up many times. The gene calls are TRBV20-1 and TRBJ2-7; TRBD2 aligns across 9 bases. CDR3 length equals 14 residues. CDR1 and CDR2 from the germline V gene are DFQATT and SNEGSKA (reference sequence). With 4 bases clipped from V and 2 bases from J, the junction kept 6 bases outside the gene matches. The CDR3 here is CSAMQLAGPYEQYF. The CDR3 DNA sequence: TGCAGTGCTATGCAACTAGCGGGCCCCTACGAGCAGTACTTC.

Only a few counts were recorded for this clonotype. The chain joins TRBV7-2 to TRBJ2-2; the D is unclear. Trimming shortened V by 1 base and J by 8 bases, and 17 bases separated the two germline ends. The CDR3 spans 16 residues. Germline V gives CDR1 SGHTA, CDR2 FQGNSA. CDR3 in DNA: TGTGCCAGCAGCTTAGATGTGGCAGCACCACTGGGGGAGCTGTTTTTT. This sequence encodes CASSLDVAAPLGELFF.

This clonotype was seen only a few times. The chain carries TRBV20-1 and TRBJ2-7; D uncertain. This CDR3 is 12 amino acids long. The V gene's germline CDR1 is DFQATT and CDR2 SNEGSKA (reference sequence). V was trimmed by 3 bases and J by 2 bases, leaving 8 bases between them. This CDR3 reads CSASGLTYEQYF. In DNA, the CDR3 is TGCAGTGCTAGTGGCCTCACCTACGAGCAGTACTTC.

This clonotype was recorded many times. The rearrangement joins TRBV5-1 to TRBJ2-5, with 8 bases that match TRBD1. The germline V gene has CDR1 SGHRS and CDR2 YFSETQ. The CDR3 is 14 amino acids. V shed 7 bases, J shed 4 bases, and the junction held 9 bases outside the gene matches. The CDR3 DNA sequence: TGCGCCAGCGGAGACAGGGGAGTAGGAGAGACCCAGTACTTC. This sequence encodes CASGDRGVGETQYF.

V and J are TRBV7-2 and TRBJ1-2; D gene unclear. This CDR3 spans 15 amino acids. Germline V lookup: CDR1 SGHTA, CDR2 FQGNSA. Trimming removed 1 base from V and 4 bases from J, with 13 bases in between. The CDR3 spells CASSLEIGLSYGYTF. The CDR3 bases are TGTGCCAGCAGCTTAGAGATTGGACTGTCCTATGGCTACACCTTC.

J is TRBJ1-4 and V is TRBV5-5; D might be TRBD1 (5 bases). Trimming took 4 bases from V and 6 from J, leaving 16 bases between them. CDR3 length equals 15 residues. CDR1 is SGHKS, CDR2 YYEKEE, per germline (reference sequence). The CDR3 sequence is CASSHPGSSDEKLFF. CDR3 sequence (DNA): TGTGCCAGCAGCCACCCAGGGTCGAGTGATGAAAAACTGTTTTTT.

The chain links TRBV9 to TRBJ2-1, with D uncertain. The CDR3 totals 15 residues. Looked up from germline, CDR1 is SGDLS and CDR2 is YYNGEE. Trimming stripped 1 base from V and 0 bases from J, with 8 bases between. CDR3 in DNA: TGTGCCAGCAGCGTATCCGGACCCTCCTACAATGAGCAGTTCTTC. Residues: CASSVSGPSYNEQFF.

The chain joins TRBV6-4 to TRBJ2-1, with 10 bases matching TRBD2. Germline V CDR1 and CDR2: MRHNA, SNTAGT. Unmatched junction bases numbered 2, after V lost 4 bases and J lost 5 bases. The CDR3 is made up of 14 amino acids. The CDR3 region has the DNA TGTGCCAGCAGTGGACTAGCGGGCAACAATGAGCAGTTCTTC. As protein: CASSGLAGNNEQFF.

The V and J genes are TRBV6-5 and TRBJ2-2; TRBD2 might be the D (5 bases). Germline-derived CDR1 and CDR2 are MNHEY and SVGAGI. Trimming shortened V by 6 bases and J by 7 bases, and 12 bases separated the two germline ends. The CDR3 spans 13 residues. The CDR3: CASSPGGLGELFF. The CDR3 bases are TGTGCCAGCAGCCCCGGCGGGCTCGGGGAGCTGTTTTTT.

A few counts support this clonotype. V gene TRBV4-3 combines with J gene TRBJ2-7; 9 bases are shared with TRBD1. The CDR3 extends over 15 amino acids. Losses at the gene ends were 5 bases for V and 3 bases for J; bases not matched to a gene: 8. Per the germline V gene, CDR1 is LGHNA and CDR2 is YSLEER. The CDR3 DNA is TGCGCCAGCAGCTGGTACCGGGACAGGGTCTACGAGCAGTACTTC. Translating gives CASSWYRDRVYEQYF.

This clonotype is medium-sized within its sample. This rearrangement joins TRBV18 to TRBJ2-7, with TRBD2 matching over 7 bases. The CDR3 has 16 amino acids. Germline values: CDR1 KGHSH, CDR2 LQKENI. V lost 3 bases to trimming and J lost 4 bases; unmatched junction nucleotides: 12. The CDR3: CASSPQGSGGSYEQYF. The DNA for the CDR3 is TGTGCCAGCTCACCCCAAGGGTCGGGGGGTTCGTACGAGCAGTACTTC.

The chain links TRBV12-2 to TRBJ2-7. TRBV12-2 is annotated as a pseudogene. There are 11 residues in the CDR3. The CDR3 reads CASRLVAAQYV. CDR3 coding DNA: TGTGCAAGTCGCTTAGTGGCGGCGCAGTACGTC.

CDR3 residues: CASSVVAGGLQETQYF. The CDR3 bases are TGTGCCAGCAGCGTAGTGGCAGGGGGCTTACAAGAGACCCAGTACTTC. This chain uses TRBV9 with TRBJ2-5, with 8 bases aligning to TRBD1. Germline V CDR1 and CDR2: SGDLS, YYNGEE. The ends lost 0 bases at V and 2 bases at J; junction bases unmatched: 6. CDR3 length equals 16 residues.

This clonotype was seen only a few times. The chain recombines TRBV5-1 with TRBJ2-1, with TRBD1 matching 8 bases. J gave up 5 bases and V 4 bases, and 8 bases lay outside the gene matches. Germline CDR1 SGHRS, CDR2 YFSETQ. CDR3 length: 15 amino acids. CDR3 coding DNA: TGCGCCAGCAGCCCGGGGACAGGAGCCGACAATGAGCAGTTCTTC. This sequence encodes CASSPGTGADNEQFF. Together with reference TRBV5-1 and TRBJ2-1, the CDR3 gives the full variable domain: KAGVTQTPRYLIKTRGQQVTLSCSPISGHRSVSWYQQTPGQGLQFLFEYFSETQRNKGNFPGRFSGRQFSNSRSEMNVSTLELGDSALYLCASSPGTGADNEQFFGPGTRLTVL.

This clonotype has just a few counts. The gene calls are TRBV10-3 and TRBJ2-5; maybe TRBD2 (6 bases). Trimming shortened V by 0 bases and J by 0 bases, and 20 bases separated the two germline ends. CDR1 is ENHRY, CDR2 SYGVKD, per germline. The CDR3 is 19 amino acids. CDR3 protein: CAISESGHTSSNDQETQYF. As DNA, the CDR3 is TGTGCCATCAGTGAGTCGGGTCATACTAGCTCAAACGACCAAGAGACCCAGTACTTC.